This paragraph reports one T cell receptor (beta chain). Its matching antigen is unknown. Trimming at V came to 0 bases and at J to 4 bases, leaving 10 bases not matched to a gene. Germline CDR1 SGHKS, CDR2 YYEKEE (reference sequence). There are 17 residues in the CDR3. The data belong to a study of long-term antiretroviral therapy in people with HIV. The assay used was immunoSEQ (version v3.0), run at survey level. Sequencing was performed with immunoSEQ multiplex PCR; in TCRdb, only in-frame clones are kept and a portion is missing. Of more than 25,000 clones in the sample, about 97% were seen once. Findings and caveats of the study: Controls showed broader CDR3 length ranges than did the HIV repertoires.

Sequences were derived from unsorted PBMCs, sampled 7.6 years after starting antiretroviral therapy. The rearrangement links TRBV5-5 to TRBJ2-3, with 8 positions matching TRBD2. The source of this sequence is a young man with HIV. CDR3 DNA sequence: TGTGCCAGCAGCTTGGCGCCTAGCGGGCGTTTTGCAGATACGCAGTATTTT. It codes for CASSLAPSGRFADTQYF.